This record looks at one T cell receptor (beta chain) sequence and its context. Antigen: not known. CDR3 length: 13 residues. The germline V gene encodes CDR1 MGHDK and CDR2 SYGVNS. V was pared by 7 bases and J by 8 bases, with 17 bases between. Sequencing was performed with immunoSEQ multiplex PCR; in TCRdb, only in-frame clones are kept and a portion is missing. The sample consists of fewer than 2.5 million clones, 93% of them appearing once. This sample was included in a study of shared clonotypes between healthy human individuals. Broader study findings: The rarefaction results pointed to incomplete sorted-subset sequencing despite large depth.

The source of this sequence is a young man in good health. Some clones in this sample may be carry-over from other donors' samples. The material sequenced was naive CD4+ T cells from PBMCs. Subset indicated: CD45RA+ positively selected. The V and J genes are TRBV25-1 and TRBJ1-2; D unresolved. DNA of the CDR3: TGTGCCAGCACTGGCCCAATGGGGTTCGGCTACACCTTC. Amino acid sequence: CASTGPMGFGYTF.